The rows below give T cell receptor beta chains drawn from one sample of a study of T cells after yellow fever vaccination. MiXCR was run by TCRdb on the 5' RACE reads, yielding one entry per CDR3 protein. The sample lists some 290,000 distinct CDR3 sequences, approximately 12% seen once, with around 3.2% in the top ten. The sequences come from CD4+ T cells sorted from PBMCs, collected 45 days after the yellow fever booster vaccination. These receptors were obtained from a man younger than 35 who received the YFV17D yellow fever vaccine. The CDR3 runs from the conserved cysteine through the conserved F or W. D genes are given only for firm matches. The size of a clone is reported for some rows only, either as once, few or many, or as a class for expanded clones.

cdr3_aa: CASSQRQGNNSPLHF; cdr3_nt: TGTGCCAGCAGCCAACGACAGGGAAATAATTCACCCCTCCACTTT; j_call: TRBJ1-6; clone_size: many; d_call: TRBD1; v_call: TRBV16
cdr3_aa: CASSRTDPLGEQFF; cdr3_nt: TGTGCCAGCTCACGGACGGATCCCCTAGGGGAGCAGTTCTTC; j_call: TRBJ2-1; clone_size: few; d_call: NA; v_call: TRBV18
cdr3_aa: CASSPGPRLGETQYF; cdr3_nt: TGTGCCAGCAGCCCGGGACCCCGTCTAGGGGAGACCCAGTACTTC; j_call: TRBJ2-5; clone_size: few; d_call: NA; v_call: TRBV4-2
cdr3_aa: CASSVGSERLNYGYTF; cdr3_nt: TGTGCCAGCAGTGTGGGGTCAGAGAGACTCAACTATGGCTACACCTTC; j_call: TRBJ1-2; clone_size: few; d_call: NA; v_call: TRBV2
cdr3_aa: CSARGLASTDTQYF; cdr3_nt: TGCAGTGCTAGAGGACTTGCGAGCACAGATACGCAGTATTTT; j_call: TRBJ2-3; clone_size: many; d_call: NA; v_call: TRBV20-1
cdr3_aa: CASRDLYQETQYF; cdr3_nt: TGTGCCAGCAGGGACCTGTACCAAGAGACCCAGTACTTC; j_call: TRBJ2-5; clone_size: few; d_call: NA; v_call: TRBV5-5
cdr3_aa: CASSLAKGVNTEAFF; cdr3_nt: TGTGCCAGCAGCTTAGCTAAGGGAGTGAACACTGAAGCTTTCTTT; j_call: TRBJ1-1; clone_size: NA; d_call: NA; v_call: TRBV7-9
cdr3_aa: CASSEGYSPLHF; cdr3_nt: TGTGCCAGCAGCGAGGGGTATTCACCCCTCCACTTT; j_call: TRBJ1-6; clone_size: NA; d_call: NA; v_call: TRBV5-6
cdr3_aa: CASTPKIRGAGANTQYF; cdr3_nt: TGTGCCAGCACCCCCAAGATTCGGGGGGCGGGAGCGAATACGCAGTATTTT; j_call: TRBJ2-3; clone_size: few; d_call: NA; v_call: TRBV3-1
cdr3_aa: CASARTGDSPLHF; cdr3_nt: TGTGCCAGCGCCCGGACGGGGGATTCACCCCTCCACTTT; j_call: TRBJ1-6; clone_size: NA; d_call: NA; v_call: TRBV3-1
cdr3_aa: CASSFGGARGQETQYF; cdr3_nt: TGTGCCAGCAGCTTTGGTGGGGCGCGAGGGCAAGAGACCCAGTACTTC; j_call: TRBJ2-5; clone_size: many; d_call: NA; v_call: TRBV7-2
cdr3_aa: CASSATQGLVTDTQYF; cdr3_nt: TGTGCCAGCAGCGCTACCCAGGGACTAGTGACAGATACGCAGTATTTT; j_call: TRBJ2-3; clone_size: NA; d_call: TRBD2; v_call: TRBV9
cdr3_aa: CASSLGRVGDTQYF; cdr3_nt: TGTGCCAGCAGTTTAGGGAGGGTTGGGGATACGCAGTATTTT; j_call: TRBJ2-3; clone_size: NA; d_call: NA; v_call: TRBV12-3/TRBV12-4
cdr3_aa: CASSSQTGLDTEAFF; cdr3_nt: TGTGCCAGCAGCTCCCAGACAGGGCTAGACACTGAAGCTTTCTTT; j_call: TRBJ1-1; clone_size: few; d_call: TRBD1; v_call: TRBV7-3
cdr3_aa: CASRGSGGEGTDTQYF; cdr3_nt: TGTGCCAGCAGAGGTAGCGGGGGGGAAGGGACAGATACGCAGTATTTT; j_call: TRBJ2-3; clone_size: NA; d_call: TRBD2; v_call: TRBV12-3/TRBV12-4
cdr3_aa: CASSSLGGNSEKLFF; cdr3_nt: TGCGCCAGCAGCTCCCTGGGGGGGAATTCTGAAAAACTGTTTTTT; j_call: TRBJ1-4; clone_size: NA; d_call: NA; v_call: TRBV5-1
cdr3_aa: CASSWQGVGTEAFF; cdr3_nt: TGTGCCAGCAGCTGGCAGGGGGTAGGCACTGAAGCTTTCTTT; j_call: TRBJ1-1; clone_size: NA; d_call: TRBD1; v_call: TRBV7-9
cdr3_aa: CSAKQGKKGTEAFF; cdr3_nt: TGCAGTGCAAAGCAGGGAAAGAAGGGAACTGAAGCTTTCTTT; j_call: TRBJ1-1; clone_size: many; d_call: NA; v_call: TRBV20-1
cdr3_aa: CASSQDIRSGTDTQYF; cdr3_nt: TGCGCCAGCAGCCAAGATATTCGGTCCGGCACAGATACGCAGTATTTT; j_call: TRBJ2-3; clone_size: few; d_call: NA; v_call: TRBV4-2
cdr3_aa: CDSSIGTGKNIQYF; cdr3_nt: TGTGACAGCAGCATAGGGACAGGGAAAAACATTCAGTACTTC; j_call: TRBJ2-4; clone_size: few; d_call: TRBD1; v_call: TRBV11-2
cdr3_aa: CSVLLWGAGNTIYF; cdr3_nt: TGCAGCGTGTTACTGTGGGGTGCTGGAAACACCATATATTTT; j_call: TRBJ1-3; clone_size: NA; d_call: NA; v_call: TRBV29-1
cdr3_aa: CSARDWTSGGGLRRETQYF; cdr3_nt: TGCAGTGCTAGAGACTGGACTAGCGGGGGAGGTTTACGGAGGGAGACCCAGTACTTC; j_call: TRBJ2-5; clone_size: NA; d_call: TRBD2; v_call: TRBV20-1
cdr3_aa: CASRLYQAGLYGYTF; cdr3_nt: TGTGCCAGTAGATTATATCAGGCGGGACTCTATGGCTACACCTTC; j_call: TRBJ1-2; clone_size: few; d_call: NA; v_call: TRBV19
cdr3_aa: CATSDPSGTQHF; cdr3_nt: TGTGCCACCAGTGACCCAAGTGGGACCCAGCATTTT; j_call: TRBJ1-5; clone_size: few; d_call: NA; v_call: TRBV24-1
cdr3_aa: CSAHRGSIYEQYF; cdr3_nt: TGCAGTGCTCACAGGGGGAGTATCTACGAGCAGTACTTC; j_call: TRBJ2-7; clone_size: NA; d_call: TRBD1; v_call: TRBV20-1
cdr3_aa: CASSENRLYGYTF; cdr3_nt: TGTGCCAGCAGTGAAAACAGGTTATATGGCTACACCTTC; j_call: TRBJ1-2; clone_size: NA; d_call: NA; v_call: TRBV25-1
cdr3_aa: CASSGAGGRGTDTQYF; cdr3_nt: TGTGCCAGCAGCGGCGCGGGGGGGCGAGGGACAGATACGCAGTATTTT; j_call: TRBJ2-3; clone_size: few; d_call: TRBD2; v_call: TRBV9
cdr3_aa: CAISGVTAAGYTF; cdr3_nt: TGTGCCATCAGTGGAGTGACAGCGGCCGGCTACACCTTC; j_call: TRBJ1-2; clone_size: NA; d_call: NA; v_call: TRBV10-3
cdr3_aa: CASSLAVEAFF; cdr3_nt: TGTGCCAGCAGTTTAGCGGTTGAAGCTTTCTTT; j_call: TRBJ1-1; clone_size: many; d_call: NA; v_call: TRBV12-3/TRBV12-4
cdr3_aa: CASSLHVEAEAFF; cdr3_nt: TGTGCCAGCAGCTTGCACGTAGAGGCTGAAGCTTTCTTT; j_call: TRBJ1-1; clone_size: few; d_call: NA; v_call: TRBV5-4
cdr3_aa: CASSQPDRVNQPQHF; cdr3_nt: TGCGCCAGCAGCCAACCCGACAGGGTCAATCAGCCCCAGCATTTT; j_call: TRBJ1-5; clone_size: NA; d_call: TRBD1; v_call: TRBV4-1
cdr3_aa: CASEGLGHRGTDTQYF; cdr3_nt: TGTGCCAGTGAGGGGCTAGGACATAGGGGCACAGATACGCAGTATTTT; j_call: TRBJ2-3; clone_size: few; d_call: NA; v_call: TRBV19
cdr3_aa: CATGMGPSYEQYF; cdr3_nt: TGTGCCACCGGAATGGGCCCGTCCTACGAGCAGTACTTC; j_call: TRBJ2-7; clone_size: NA; d_call: NA; v_call: TRBV6-5
cdr3_aa: CASSYQRGVSRNEQFF; cdr3_nt: TGTGCCAGCAGCTATCAACGGGGGGTTAGTCGGAATGAGCAGTTCTTC; j_call: TRBJ2-1; clone_size: few; d_call: TRBD2; v_call: TRBV7-9
cdr3_aa: CASSLGPGASYNSPLHF; cdr3_nt: TGCGCCAGCAGCTTGGGACCGGGGGCCTCCTATAATTCACCCCTCCACTTT; j_call: TRBJ1-6; clone_size: NA; d_call: NA; v_call: TRBV5-1
cdr3_aa: CSTAENYEQYF; cdr3_nt: TGCAGCACAGCGGAAAACTACGAGCAGTACTTC; j_call: TRBJ2-7; clone_size: many; d_call: NA; v_call: TRBV29-1
cdr3_aa: CASSQDPGTAGRCTF; cdr3_nt: TGCGCCAGCAGCCAAGACCCCGGTACGGCCGGCAGGTGTACCTTC; j_call: TRBJ1-2; clone_size: NA; d_call: NA; v_call: TRBV4-1
cdr3_aa: CASCPGTGPYEQYF; cdr3_nt: TGTGCCAGCTGCCCGGGGACAGGGCCCTACGAGCAGTACTTC; j_call: TRBJ2-7; clone_size: NA; d_call: TRBD1; v_call: TRBV7-3
cdr3_aa: CASTPGQGSSYEQYF; cdr3_nt: TGTGCCAGCACCCCGGGACAGGGGAGCTCCTACGAGCAGTACTTC; j_call: TRBJ2-7; clone_size: many; d_call: TRBD1; v_call: TRBV6-6
cdr3_aa: CASSRVGSGANVLTF; cdr3_nt: TGTGCCAGCAGCCGCGTAGGGTCTGGGGCCAACGTCCTGACTTTC; j_call: TRBJ2-6; clone_size: NA; d_call: NA; v_call: TRBV11-2
cdr3_aa: CASSVGFRGRGNTEAFF; cdr3_nt: TGTGCCAGCAGCGTAGGGTTTAGGGGGCGAGGGAACACTGAAGCTTTCTTT; j_call: TRBJ1-1; clone_size: few; d_call: TRBD1; v_call: TRBV9